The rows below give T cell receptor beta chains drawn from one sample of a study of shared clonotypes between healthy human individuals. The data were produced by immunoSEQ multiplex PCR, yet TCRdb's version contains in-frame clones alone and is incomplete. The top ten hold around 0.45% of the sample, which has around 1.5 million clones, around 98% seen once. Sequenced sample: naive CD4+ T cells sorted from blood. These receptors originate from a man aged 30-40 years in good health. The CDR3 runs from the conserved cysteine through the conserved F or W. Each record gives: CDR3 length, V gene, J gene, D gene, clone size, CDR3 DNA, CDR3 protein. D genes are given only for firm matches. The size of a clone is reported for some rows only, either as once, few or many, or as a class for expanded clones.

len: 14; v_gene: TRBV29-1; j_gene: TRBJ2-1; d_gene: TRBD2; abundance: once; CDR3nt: TGCAGCGTTGAACCCCGACTAGCCTTCAATGAGCAGTTCTTC; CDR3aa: CSVEPRLAFNEQFF
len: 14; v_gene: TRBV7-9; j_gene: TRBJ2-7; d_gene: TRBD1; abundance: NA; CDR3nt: TGTGCCAGCAGCATGACAGGGCCCTCCTACGAGCAGTACTTC; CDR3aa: CASSMTGPSYEQYF
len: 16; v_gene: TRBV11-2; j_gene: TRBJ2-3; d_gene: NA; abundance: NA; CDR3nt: TGTGCCAGCAGCTTAGGAAATGGACCATCCACAGATACGCAGTATTTT; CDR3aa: CASSLGNGPSTDTQYF
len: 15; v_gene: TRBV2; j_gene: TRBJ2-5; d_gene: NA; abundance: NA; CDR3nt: TGTGCCAGCAGGACGGTGGGAAGGGGCCAAGAGACCCAGTACTTC; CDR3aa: CASRTVGRGQETQYF
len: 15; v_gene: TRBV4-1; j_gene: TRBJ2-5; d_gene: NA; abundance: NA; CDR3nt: TGCGCCAGCAGCCAAGATGGGGCCCCCCAAGAGACCCAGTACTTC; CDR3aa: CASSQDGAPQETQYF
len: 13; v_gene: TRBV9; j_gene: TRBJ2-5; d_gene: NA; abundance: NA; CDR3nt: TGTGCCAGCAGCGTACGAGGGCCAGAGACCCAGTACTTC; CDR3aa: CASSVRGPETQYF
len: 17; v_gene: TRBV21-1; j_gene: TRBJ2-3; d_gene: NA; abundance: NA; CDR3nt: TGTGCCAGCAGCAAAGGGAACGCGGGGCGAGGGAGGGATACGCAGTATTTT; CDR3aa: CASSKGNAGRGRDTQYF
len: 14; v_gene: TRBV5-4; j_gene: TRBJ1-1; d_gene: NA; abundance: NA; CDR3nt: TGTGCCAGCAGCTTGGAGGTCCAGGCCTCTGAAGCTTTCTTT; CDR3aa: CASSLEVQASEAFF
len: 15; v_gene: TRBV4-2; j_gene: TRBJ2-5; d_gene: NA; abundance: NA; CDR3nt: TGTGCCAGCAGCCAAGTATTCGGGGTCGGAGAGACCCAGTACTTC; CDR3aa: CASSQVFGVGETQYF
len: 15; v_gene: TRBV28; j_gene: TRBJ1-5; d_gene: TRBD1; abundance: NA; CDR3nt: TGTGCCAGCAGTTCACGACAGGGGGCCAATCAGCCCCAGCATTTT; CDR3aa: CASSSRQGANQPQHF
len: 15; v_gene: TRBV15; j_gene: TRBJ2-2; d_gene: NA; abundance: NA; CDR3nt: TGTGCCACCAGCACTCGAGAGCGGGCCGTCGGGGAGCTGTTTTTT; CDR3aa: CATSTRERAVGELFF
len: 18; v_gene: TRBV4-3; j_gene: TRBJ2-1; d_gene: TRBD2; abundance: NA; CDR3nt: TGCGCCAGCAGCCAAGACGTACTAGCGGGAAGATCCTACAATGAGCAGTTCTTC; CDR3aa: CASSQDVLAGRSYNEQFF
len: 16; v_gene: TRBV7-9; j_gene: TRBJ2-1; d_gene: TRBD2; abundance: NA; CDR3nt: TGTGCCAGCAACACATTGAGCGGGAGACTGAACAATGAGCAGTTCTTC; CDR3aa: CASNTLSGRLNNEQFF
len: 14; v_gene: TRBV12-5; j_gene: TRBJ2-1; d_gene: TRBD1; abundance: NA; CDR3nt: TGTGCTAGTAAAGGGACAGTCCCCTACAATGAGCAGTTCTTC; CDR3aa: CASKGTVPYNEQFF
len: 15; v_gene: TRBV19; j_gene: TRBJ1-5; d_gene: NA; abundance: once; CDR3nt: TGTGCCAGTAGTATAGGGTCAGGGCCCATACAGCCCCAGCATTTT; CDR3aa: CASSIGSGPIQPQHF
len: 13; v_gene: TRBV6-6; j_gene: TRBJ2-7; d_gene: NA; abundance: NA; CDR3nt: TGTGCCAGGGAGTGGCCGCGCTCCTACGAGCAGTACTTC; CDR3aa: CAREWPRSYEQYF
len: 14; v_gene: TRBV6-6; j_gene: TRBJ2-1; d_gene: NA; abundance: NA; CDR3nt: TGTGCCAGCAGAGACAGGAGCTCCTACAATGAGCAGTTCTTC; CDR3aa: CASRDRSSYNEQFF
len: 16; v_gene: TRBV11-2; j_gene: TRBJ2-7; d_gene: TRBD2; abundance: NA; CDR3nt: TGTGCCAGCAGCTTAGCGGGAGGTCTAGGAGGGTACGAGCAGTACTTC; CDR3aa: CASSLAGGLGGYEQYF
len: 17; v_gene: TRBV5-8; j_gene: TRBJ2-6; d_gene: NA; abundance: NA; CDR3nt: TGTGCCAGCAGCTTGGGTAGTTGGCGCTCTGGGGCCAACGTCCTGACTTTC; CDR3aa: CASSLGSWRSGANVLTF
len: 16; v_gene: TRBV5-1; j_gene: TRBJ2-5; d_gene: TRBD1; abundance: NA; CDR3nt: TGCGCCAGCAGCTTCGATCCAGGGGGAATCCAAGAGACCCAGTACTTC; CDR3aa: CASSFDPGGIQETQYF
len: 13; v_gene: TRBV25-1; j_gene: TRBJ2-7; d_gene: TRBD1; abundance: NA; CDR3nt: TGTGCCAGCAGAGACAGGGAATCCTACGAGCAGTACTTC; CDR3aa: CASRDRESYEQYF
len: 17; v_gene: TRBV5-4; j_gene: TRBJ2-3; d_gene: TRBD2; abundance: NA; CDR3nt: TGTGCCAGCAGACTCAGCGGGAGCGGGCGTGGGTTGGATACGCAGTATTTT; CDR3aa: CASRLSGSGRGLDTQYF
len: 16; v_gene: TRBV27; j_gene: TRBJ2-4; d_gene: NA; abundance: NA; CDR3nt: TGTGCCAGCAGTTCCGCAGGGATGCTAGCCAAAAACATTCAGTACTTC; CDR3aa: CASSSAGMLAKNIQYF
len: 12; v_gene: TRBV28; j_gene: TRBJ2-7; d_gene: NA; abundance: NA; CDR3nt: TGTGCCAGCAGTATCACCGGGCCTTGGCAGTACTTC; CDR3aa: CASSITGPWQYF
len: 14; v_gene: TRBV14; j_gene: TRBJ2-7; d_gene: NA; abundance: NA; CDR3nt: TGTGCCAGCAGCCAAGATAGGACAAACTACGAGCAGTACTTC; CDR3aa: CASSQDRTNYEQYF
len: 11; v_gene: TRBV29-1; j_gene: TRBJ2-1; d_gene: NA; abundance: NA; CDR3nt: TGCAGCGCAGGAAGGGGAGATGAGCAGTTCTTC; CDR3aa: CSAGRGDEQFF
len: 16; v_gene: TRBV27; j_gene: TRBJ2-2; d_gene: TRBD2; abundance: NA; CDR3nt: TGTGCCAGTCAGACTAGCGGGACTCTCTACACCGGGGAGCTGTTTTTT; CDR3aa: CASQTSGTLYTGELFF
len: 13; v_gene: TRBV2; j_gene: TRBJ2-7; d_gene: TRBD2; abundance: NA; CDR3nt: TGTGCCAGCAGGCCATCGGGGGGGAACGAGCAGTACTTC; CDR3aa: CASRPSGGNEQYF
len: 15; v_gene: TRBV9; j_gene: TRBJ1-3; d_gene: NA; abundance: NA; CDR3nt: TGTGCCAGCAGCGTAGGGGGCAGGGGTGGGAACACCATATATTTT; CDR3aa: CASSVGGRGGNTIYF
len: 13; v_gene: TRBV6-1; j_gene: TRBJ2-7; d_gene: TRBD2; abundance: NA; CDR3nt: TGTGCCAGCGAAGCTAGCGGGACCTACGAGCAGTACTTC; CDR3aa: CASEASGTYEQYF
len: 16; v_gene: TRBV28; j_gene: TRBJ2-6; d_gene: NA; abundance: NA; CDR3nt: TGTGCCAGCAGTTTACTAGCTCTAGATGGGGCCAACGTCCTGACTTTC; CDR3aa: CASSLLALDGANVLTF
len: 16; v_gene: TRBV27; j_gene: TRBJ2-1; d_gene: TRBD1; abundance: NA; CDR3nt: TGTGCCAGCAGTTGGGCAGGGGGTAGCTCCTACAATGAGCAGTTCTTC; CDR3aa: CASSWAGGSSYNEQFF
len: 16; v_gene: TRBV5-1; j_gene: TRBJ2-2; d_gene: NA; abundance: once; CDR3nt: TGCGCCAGCAGCTTGGATGCGGTACCGAACACCGGGGAGCTGTTTTTT; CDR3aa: CASSLDAVPNTGELFF
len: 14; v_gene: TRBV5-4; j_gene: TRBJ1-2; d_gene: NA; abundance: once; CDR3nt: TGTGCCAGCAGCCTCCCGGGGCCCGAGGATGGCTACACCTTC; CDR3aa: CASSLPGPEDGYTF
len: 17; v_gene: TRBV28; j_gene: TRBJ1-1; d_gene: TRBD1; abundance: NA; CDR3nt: TGTGCCACCCAGAGCATGACAGGGATAAAGTTGAACACTGAAGCTTTCTTT; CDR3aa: CATQSMTGIKLNTEAFF
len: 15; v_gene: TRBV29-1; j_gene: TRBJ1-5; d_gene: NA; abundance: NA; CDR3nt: TGCAGCGTTGGAGGACGGCCGGGTAGCAATCAGCCCCAGCATTTT; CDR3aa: CSVGGRPGSNQPQHF
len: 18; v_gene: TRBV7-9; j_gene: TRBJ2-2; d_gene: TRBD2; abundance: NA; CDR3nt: TGTGCCAGCAAAGCGCCGGAGGGACTAGCGGGAAGAACCGGGGAGCTGTTTTTT; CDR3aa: CASKAPEGLAGRTGELFF
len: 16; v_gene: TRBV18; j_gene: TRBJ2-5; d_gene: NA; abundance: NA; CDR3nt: TGTGCCAGCTCACCATATACTGGACGAAACCAAGAGACCCAGTACTTC; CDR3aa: CASSPYTGRNQETQYF
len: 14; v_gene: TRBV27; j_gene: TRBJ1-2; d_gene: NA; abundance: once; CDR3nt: TGTGCCAGCAGTTTAGGGGGTGATGCCGCTGGCTACACCTTC; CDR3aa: CASSLGGDAAGYTF
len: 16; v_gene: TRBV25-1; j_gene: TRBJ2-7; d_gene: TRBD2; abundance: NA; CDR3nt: TGTGCCAGCAGTGATAGACTAGCGGGAGTTTCCTACGAGCAGTACTTC; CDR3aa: CASSDRLAGVSYEQYF
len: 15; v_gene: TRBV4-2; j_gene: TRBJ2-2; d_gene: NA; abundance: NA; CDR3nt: TGTGCCAGCAGCCAAGAAGGCCAAGACACCGGGGAGCTGTTTTTT; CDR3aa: CASSQEGQDTGELFF
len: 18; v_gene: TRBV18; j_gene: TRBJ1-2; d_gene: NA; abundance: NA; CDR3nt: TGTGCCAGCTCACCACTCCGTGTTGGGGACACTACTAACTATGGCTACACCTTC; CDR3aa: CASSPLRVGDTTNYGYTF
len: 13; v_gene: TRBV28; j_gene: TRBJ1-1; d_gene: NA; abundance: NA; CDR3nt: TGTGCCAGTGGGGGAGGGAGAAGCACTGAAGCTTTCTTT; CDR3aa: CASGGGRSTEAFF
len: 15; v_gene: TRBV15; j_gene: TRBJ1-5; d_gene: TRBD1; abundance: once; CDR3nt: TGTGCCACCAGCAGAGATCGGGACAGGGATCAGCCCCAGCATTTT; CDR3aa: CATSRDRDRDQPQHF